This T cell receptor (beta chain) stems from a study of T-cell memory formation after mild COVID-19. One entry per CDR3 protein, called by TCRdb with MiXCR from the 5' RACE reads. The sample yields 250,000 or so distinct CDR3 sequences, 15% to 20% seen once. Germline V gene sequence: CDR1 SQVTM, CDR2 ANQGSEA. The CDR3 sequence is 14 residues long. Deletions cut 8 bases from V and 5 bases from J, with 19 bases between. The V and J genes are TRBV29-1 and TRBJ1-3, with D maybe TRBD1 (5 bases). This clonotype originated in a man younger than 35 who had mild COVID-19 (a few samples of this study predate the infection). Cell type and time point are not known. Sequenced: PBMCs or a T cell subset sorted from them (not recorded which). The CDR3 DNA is TGCAGCCCCACGGGGACCGAGGGAAGAAACACCATATATTTT. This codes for CSPTGTEGRNTIYF.